This T cell receptor beta chain was retrieved from a study of blood T cell repertoires in COVID-19. Study summary: Samples taken during acute and convalescent COVID-19 were collected in the United States, Italy and Spain. The cDNA or gDNA used as material had been derived from T cells, B-cell-depleted T cells, or PBMCs.

Authors' data handling: Amplification with reference gene primers provided the estimates of nucleated cell counts. Some clones are missing from TCRdb's copy, which holds only in-frame ones; the method was immunoSEQ multiplex PCR. V and J calls plus clone size are reproduced from that table; the DNA served to infer D and trimming. The table shows about 110,000 clones, with about two thirds occurring only once. This clone was found a few times. CDR1 and CDR2 from the germline V gene are MNHEY and SVGAGI. CDR3 length: 13 amino acids. The V and J ends lost 7 bases and 8 bases respectively, with 14 bases between them.

This chain uses TRBV6-5 with TRBJ1-4, with D perhaps TRBD1 (6 bases). Sequencing was carried out using peripheral blood. This TCR derives from a human donor with acute or convalescent COVID-19. The donor label of this sample is uncertain. The CDR3 coding sequence is TGTGCCAGCATTTTAGGGGGTGGCGAAAAACTGTTTTTT. This sequence encodes CASILGGGEKLFF.